The 23 T cell receptor beta chains given below trace back to one sample, sequenced in a study of tumor-infiltrating lymphocytes in oesophageal squamous cell carcinoma. TCRdb re-analysed the PCR reads in MiXCR, keeping a single row per CDR3 protein. The table shows some 5,700 distinct CDR3 sequences, with 15% occurring only once. The sequenced material came from normal esophageal tissue next to the tumor. The receptors come from a male donor with esophageal squamous cell carcinoma.

As regards this clonotype: A much larger clonotype is one base distant, so this may be a read error. The chain couples TRBV7-8 to TRBJ2-6, with no clear D. This CDR3 contains 8 residues. CDR1 SGHVS and CDR2 FQNEAQ come from the germline V gene. Deletions cut 3 bases from V and 18 bases from J, with 3 bases between. CDR3 amino acids: CASSLGTF. CDR3 in DNA: TGTGCCAGCAGCTTGGGGACTTTC.

Relative to its sample, this clonotype is medium-sized. One junction end disagrees with the germline gene, perhaps due to a read error. The CDR3 DNA reads TGTGCTAGCAGCTTATATCGGGGGGACACCGGGGAGCTGTTTTTT. It is translated as CASSLYRGDTGELFF. The chain employs TRBV7-7 and TRBJ2-2, with 7 bases identical to TRBD2. Germline V gene lookup returns CDR1 SSHAT and CDR2 FNYEAQ (reference sequence). The CDR3 is 15 amino acids.

In this sample, this clonotype turned up many times. The chain employs TRBV5-8 and TRBJ2-6, with 8 bases lining up with TRBD2. In germline, CDR1 is SGHTS, CDR2 YDEGEE. V trimming: 2 bases; J trimming: 0 bases; junction bases outside the gene matches: 4. The CDR3 spans 17 residues. The CDR3 region has the DNA TGTGCCAGCAGCTTTAGCGGGGTGCCCTCTGGGGCCAACGTCCTGACTTTC. Its translation is CASSFSGVPSGANVLTF.

The sample holds many counts of this clonotype. This chain links TRBV10-3 with TRBJ2-1, with 14 bases identical to TRBD2. J gave up 4 bases and V 5 bases, and 13 bases lay outside the gene matches. The CDR3 runs 19 residues. Looked up from germline, CDR1 is ENHRY and CDR2 is SYGVKD. CDR3 amino acids: CAISSPGLAGAYAYNEQFF. Written as DNA, the CDR3 is TGTGCCATCAGTTCACCGGGACTAGCGGGGGCCTACGCTTACAATGAGCAGTTCTTC.

The chain combines TRBV5-1 with TRBJ1-1; D is undetermined. The V gene's germline CDR1 is SGHRS and CDR2 YFSETQ. CDR3 length: 14 amino acids. The ends were cut back, 1 base at V and 7 bases at J, with 14 bases in the middle. CDR3 in DNA: TGCGCCAGCAGCTTGCGGCAGGTCGAAGATGAAGCTTTCTTT. The encoded protein is CASSLRQVEDEAFF.

This clonotype has a count of ten or more. The V call is TRBV27, the J call TRBJ2-1; no firm D call. The germline V gene encodes CDR1 MNHEY and CDR2 SMNVEV (reference sequence). V was trimmed by 3 bases and J by 0 bases, leaving 12 bases between them. There are 16 residues in the CDR3. Written as DNA, the CDR3 is TGTGCCAGCAGTTTTCTGACTCAAAGCTCCTACAATGAGCAGTTCTTC. This sequence encodes CASSFLTQSSYNEQFF.

This clonotype was observed many times. A much larger clone differs by one base, so this may be a read error. V and J are TRBV6-1 and TRBJ2-7; no firm D call. Matching the DNA end better, TRBJ2-1 makes the J call doubtful. There are 11 residues in the CDR3. Germline V gives CDR1 MNHNS, CDR2 SASEGT. The CDR3 sequence is CASSDHYEQFF. Here the CDR3 DNA reads TGTGCCAGCAGTGATCACTACGAGCAGTTCTTC.

Only a few counts were recorded for this clonotype. This could be a read error, since a much larger clone is one nucleotide away. The chain uses TRBV10-3 and TRBJ2-5; 10 nucleotides match TRBD2. This CDR3 is built from 17 residues. Germline CDR1 and CDR2: ENHRY and SYGVKD. J was trimmed by 11 bases and V by 6 bases; bases with no gene match: 21. CDR3 bases: TGTGCCATCAGCGGAACGGGAAGCGGGGGGGCCTACAATGAGCAGTACTTC. Encoded protein: CAISGTGSGGAYNEQYF.

Sample share makes this clonotype medium-sized. V is TRBV12-3 or TRBV12-4 and J is TRBJ1-1, with TRBD1 identical over 8 bases. The CDR3 length is 14 residues. Losses at the gene ends were 3 bases for V and 8 bases for J; bases not matched to a gene: 8. CDR3 sequence (DNA): TGTGCCAGCAGTTTGGCCGGGACAGGAAACGAAGCTTTCTTT. Amino acid sequence: CASSLAGTGNEAFF.

This clonotype was seen ten or more times. This may stem from a read error, because a much larger clone lies one nucleotide away. This chain links TRBV11-3 with TRBJ2-5; D is unresolved. With 0 bases removed from V and 11 bases from J, the gap between germline ends came to 19 bases. The germline CDR1 and CDR2 sequences are SGHNT and YENEEA. This CDR3 comprises 15 residues. The CDR3 coding sequence is TGTGCCAGCAGCTTAGATTCCCCTCCCTACAATGAGCAGTACTTC. Protein product: CASSLDSPPYNEQYF. The variable domain in full, completed from reference TRBV11-3 and TRBJ2-5, reads EAGVVQSPRYKIIEKKQPVAFWCNPISGHNTLYWYLQNLGQGPELLIRYENEEAVDDSQLPKDRFSAERLKGVDSTLKIQPAELGDSAVYLCASSLDSPPYNEQYFGPGTRLLVL.

In regard to this clonotype: This may stem from a read error, because a much larger clone lies one nucleotide away. V usage is TRBV13 and J usage is TRBJ2-1, with D possibly matching TRBD1 (5 bases). V shed 5 bases and J shed 10 bases, with 15 bases lying between them. The CDR3 is made up of 13 amino acids. Germline CDR1 and CDR2: PRHDT and FYEKMQ (reference sequence). CDR3 amino acids: CASSIDSSYEQFF. The CDR3 bases are TGTGCCAGCAGCATCGACAGCTCCTACGAGCAGTTCTTC.

CDR3 sequence (DNA): TGTGCCAGCAGTTCCTCGCCCGTAGGCGGGTACTATGGCTACACCTTC. Encoded protein: CASSSSPVGGYYGYTF. The chain is built from TRBV27 and TRBJ1-2; no clear D. Germline CDR1 is MNHEY and CDR2 is SMNVEV (reference sequence). Trimming took 4 bases from V and 3 from J, leaving 18 bases between them. The CDR3 spans 16 residues.

This clonotype was recorded at least ten times. The chain has TRBV12-3 or TRBV12-4 and TRBJ1-1, with D tentatively TRBD1 (6 bases). Trimming stripped 1 base from V and 1 base from J, with 10 bases between. The CDR3 spans 15 residues. The CDR3 region is CASSLGVTGNTEAFF. Written as DNA, the CDR3 is TGTGCCAGCAGTTTAGGCGTGACAGGGAACACTGAAGCTTTCTTT.

Many counts were recorded for this clonotype. Relative to the germline gene, one junction end is altered; a read error may explain this. The chain is built from TRBV6-1 and TRBJ2-5, with a tentative D call TRBD1 (5 bases). CDR3 length equals 13 residues. CDR1 MNHNS and CDR2 SASEGT come from the germline V gene. CDR3 coding DNA: TGTGCCAGCACAGGGTTTCAAAGTGCACCCCTCCACTTC. Translated, it gives CASTGFQSAPLHF.

This clonotype was found many times. The rearrangement links TRBV7-9 to TRBJ1-1; D not resolved. The CDR3 length is 15 residues. Trimming removed 5 bases at V and 0 bases at J, with 13 bases between. Germline V gives CDR1 SEHNR, CDR2 FQNEAQ (reference sequence). The CDR3 loop reads CASSAKVQLNTEAFF. The CDR3 DNA follows: TGTGCCAGCAGCGCAAAGGTACAGCTGAACACTGAAGCTTTCTTT.

A word on this clonotype: Since no conserved phenylalanine or tryptophan closes the CDR3, a read error is the likely cause. No DNA is shown, since the ends of the CDR3 on it are uncertain; the CDR3 is the one TCRdb lists. The chain carries TRBV7-6 and TRBJ2-4; TRBD2 is the table's D call and was not checked against the DNA. The germline V gene has CDR1 SGHVS and CDR2 FNYEAQ. 16 amino acids form the CDR3, both terminal residues included. CDR3 in amino acids: CASSPRSGGHEQFFGP.

This clonotype appeared a few times. The V call is TRBV5-1, the J call TRBJ2-5, with D uncertain. Matching the DNA end better, TRBJ2-7 makes the J call doubtful. The CDR3 spans 18 residues. CDR1 is SGHRS and CDR2 is YFSETQ in the germline V gene. This chain's CDR3 is CASSLLATSLGQGYEQYF. The CDR3 DNA follows: TGCGCCAGCAGCTTGCTGGCCACGTCGTTGGGTCAAGGGTACGAGCAGTACTTC.

This clonotype came up a few times. The CDR3 carries no conserved terminal phenylalanine or tryptophan, so it likely arises from a read error. Because the CDR3's place on the DNA is in doubt, the DNA is left out and the CDR3 is given as listed by TCRdb. CDR3 sequence reads: CASSTTGAMGGYTFGS. The V and J genes are TRBV7-2 and TRBJ2-7; TRBD1 was called by the table and not checked on the DNA. The germline gives CDR1 SGHTA, CDR2 FQGNSA. The CDR3 numbers 16 amino acids, ends counted.

This clonotype was found many times. This chain links TRBV19 with TRBJ1-1, with a tentative D call TRBD1 (5 bases). Germline V gene lookup returns CDR1 LNHDA and CDR2 SQIVND (reference sequence). Trimming left V 3 bases short and J 4 bases short, with 15 bases between. The CDR3 covers 15 residues. For the CDR3, the DNA is TGTGCCAGTAGTATTTTTTCGGGGGGAAGCACTGAAGCTTTCTTT. It is translated as CASSIFSGGSTEAFF.

With respect to this clonotype: No conserved phenylalanine or tryptophan ends this CDR3, so it is likely a read error. The limits of the CDR3 on the DNA are not certain, so only TCRdb's listed CDR3 is given. This chain links TRBV24-1 with TRBJ1-1; the D segment call TRBD1 is taken from the table without a DNA check. Germline V CDR1 and CDR2: KGHDR, SFDVKD. The CDR3 has 15 residues if both end residues are counted. CDR3 sequence reads: CAPVILGISPSILVM.

The rearrangement uses TRBV20-1 and TRBJ2-5; no definite D call. Trimming cost V 5 bases and J 2 bases, with 24 bases left between them. Germline CDR1 reads DFQATT; CDR2 reads SNEGSKA (reference sequence). This CDR3 is built from 17 residues. CDR3: CSAGRSLATTAQETQYF. The CDR3 bases are TGCAGTGCTGGCCGCAGCCTGGCCACTACTGCTCAAGAGACCCAGTACTTC.

This clonotype has a count of ten or more. The chain uses TRBV19 and TRBJ2-3, with 7 bases identical to TRBD2. The CDR3 is made up of 17 amino acids. V shed 5 bases, J shed 0 bases, and the junction held 11 bases outside the gene matches. The germline V gene encodes CDR1 LNHDA and CDR2 SQIVND (reference sequence). DNA of the CDR3: TGTGCCAGTAGTGCCGGAGGAGGTAGCGGGAGCACAGATACGCAGTATTTT. Protein product: CASSAGGGSGSTDTQYF.

Remarks on this clonotype: The CDR3 does not close with the conserved phenylalanine or tryptophan, likely indicating a read error. Because the CDR3's place on the DNA is in doubt, the DNA is left out and the CDR3 is given as listed by TCRdb. The chain joins TRBV6-7 to TRBJ2-7. TRBV6-7 counts as an open reading frame of uncertain function. The CDR3 is 15 residues long, ends included. CDR3 loop: CASSYSGSYEQYFGS.